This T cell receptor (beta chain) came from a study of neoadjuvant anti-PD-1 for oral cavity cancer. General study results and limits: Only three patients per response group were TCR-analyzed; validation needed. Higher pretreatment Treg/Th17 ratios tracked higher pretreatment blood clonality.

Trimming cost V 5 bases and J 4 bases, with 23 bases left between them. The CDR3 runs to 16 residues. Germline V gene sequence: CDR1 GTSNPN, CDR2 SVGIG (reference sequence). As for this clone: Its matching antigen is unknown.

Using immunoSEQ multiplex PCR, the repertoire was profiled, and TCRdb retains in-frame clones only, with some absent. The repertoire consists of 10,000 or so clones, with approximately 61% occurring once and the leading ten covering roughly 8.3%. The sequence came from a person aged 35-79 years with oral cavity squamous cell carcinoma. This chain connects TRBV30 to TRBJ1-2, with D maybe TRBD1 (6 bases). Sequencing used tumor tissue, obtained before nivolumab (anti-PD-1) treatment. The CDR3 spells CAWGRAGGGGGYGYTF. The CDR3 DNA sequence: TGTGCCTGGGGCCGGGCGGGGGGCGGAGGCGGCTATGGCTACACCTTC.